A single sample gave rise to the 10 T cell receptor beta chains below, sequenced in a study of T cells in tuberculosis. Produced via immunoSEQ multiplex PCR; TCRdb's table is partial and in-frame only. The sample records 5,000 to 6,500 clones, approximately 97% being singletons. The time point denotes: new active TB diagnosis, blood taken before or within 7 days of starting treatment. The sample here was PBMCs, taken at tuberculosis diagnosis. The source is an adult with tuberculosis.

The chain employs TRBV21-1 and TRBJ2-3; the table gives TRBD1 as D, unverified against the DNA. TRBV21-1 is a pseudogene segment. The CDR3 extends over 14 amino acids. The CDR3: CASSNHRRTDTQYF. The DNA for the CDR3 is TGTGCCAGCAGCAACCACAGGCGCACAGATACGCAGTATTTT.

The chain combines TRBV4-1 with TRBJ2-7; D is undetermined. CDR1 and CDR2 from the germline V gene are MGHRA and YSYEKL. V was cut by 2 bases and J by 7 bases, with 12 bases left in between. The CDR3 contains 13 residues. CDR3 DNA: TGCGCCAGCAGCCAACCACCCCGACAAGAGCAGTACTTC. Its translation is CASSQPPRQEQYF.

This chain links TRBV10-1 with TRBJ1-1; no reliable D call. V lost 3 bases and J 6 bases, leaving 11 bases between the germline ends. Per the germline V gene, CDR1 is WNHNN and CDR2 is SYGVQD (reference sequence). This CDR3 has 13 residues. DNA for the CDR3: TGCGCCAGCAGTGAATCGGGAAATCCTGAAGCTTTCTTT. Encoded protein: CASSESGNPEAFF.

The chain recombines TRBV9 with TRBJ1-2; 8 bases align to TRBD1. CDR3 size: 15 residues. Unmatched junction bases numbered 7, after V lost 2 bases and J lost 4 bases. Per the germline V gene, CDR1 is SGDLS and CDR2 is YYNGEE. The CDR3: CASSVQTGVSYGYTF. For the CDR3, the DNA is TGTGCCAGCAGCGTCCAGACAGGGGTGTCCTATGGCTACACCTTC.

This chain joins TRBV2 and TRBJ1-1, with D unclear. Trimming left V 3 bases short and J 5 bases short, with 13 bases between. The germline CDR1 and CDR2 sequences are SNHLY and FYNNEI. This CDR3 has 14 amino acids. CDR3 protein: CASSESEGGTEAFF. The CDR3 nucleotides read TGTGCCAGCAGTGAGTCGGAGGGAGGGACTGAAGCTTTCTTT.

This clone has just a few counts. The gene calls are TRBV30 and TRBJ1-2; 7 positions agree with TRBD1. This CDR3 spans 14 amino acids. The germline gives CDR1 GTSNPN, CDR2 SVGIG (reference sequence). The J segment lost 6 bases and the V segment lost 1 base, leaving 8 bases of the junction unmatched. CDR3 residues: CAWSGPTGRDGYTF. The CDR3 bases are TGTGCCTGGAGTGGTCCGACAGGGAGAGATGGCTACACCTTC.

In this sample, this clone turned up a few times. V and J are TRBV6-4 and TRBJ2-1; 10 nucleotides agree with TRBD2. CDR1 and CDR2 from the germline V gene are MRHNA and SNTAGT. With V trimmed by 5 bases and J by 4 bases, 5 bases remained unmatched. The CDR3 extends over 15 amino acids. CDR3 nucleotide sequence: TGTGCCAGCAGTCCCGTAGCGGGAGGTTACAATGAGCAGTTCTTC. The encoded protein is CASSPVAGGYNEQFF.

The chain joins TRBV10-3 to TRBJ2-3; 7 bases are shared with TRBD2. The CDR3 is made up of 15 amino acids. The V gene's germline CDR1 is ENHRY and CDR2 SYGVKD. The V gene end was trimmed by 6 bases and the J gene end by 2 bases; junction bases not matched to a gene: 8. CDR3 bases: TGTGCCATCAGGTCAAGCGGGGAAAACACAGATACGCAGTATTTT. Encoded protein: CAIRSSGENTDTQYF.

The J gene is TRBJ2-5, the V gene TRBV2; D possibly corresponds to TRBD2 (6 bases). The V end lost 2 bases, the J end lost 2 bases, and 15 bases lay between the germline ends. The CDR3 sequence is 16 residues long. The germline V gene encodes CDR1 SNHLY and CDR2 FYNNEI. CDR3 DNA: TGTGCCAGCAGTGAATTTTGGTTAGCGGAACAAGAGACCCAGTACTTC. Protein sequence: CASSEFWLAEQETQYF.

This chain uses TRBV5-1 with TRBJ1-1; D remains unclear. The CDR3 is made up of 13 amino acids. Germline V CDR1 and CDR2: SGHRS, YFSETQ. Trimming took off 3 bases at V and 3 bases at J, with 9 bases between the two ends. The CDR3 here is CASSSREDTEAFF. The CDR3 DNA reads as TGCGCCAGCAGCTCCCGGGAGGACACTGAAGCTTTCTTT.